This entry describes one TCR beta chain. The sample comes from a study of Ad26.COV2.S vaccination and SARS-CoV-2 variants. Looking at the study overall: The trial was COV1001 and the donor's arm was Ad26.COV2.S.

The trim removed 6 bases at V and 8 bases at J, leaving 16 bases unmatched. Germline CDR1 SGHVS, CDR2 FQNEAQ. The CDR3 spans 16 residues. The treatment is: about 20 received Ad26.COV2.S at low or high dose, single or two shots; five or six received placebo; per-sample allocation not given. After the first vaccine or placebo injection, samples were drawn on day 63. It was Wuhan-strain SARS-CoV-2 spike that the Ad26 vaccine vector expressed. Measured with immunoSEQ multiplex PCR; TCRdb has only the in-frame clones, and not every one. Of a few hundred thousand clones detected, approximately 90% appear once; the ten largest clones hold less than 2%.

This sequence was found in a person aged 18-60 years who received the Ad26.COV2.S COVID-19 vaccine or a placebo. Sequenced here: peripheral blood, sampled in a trial of Ad26.COV2.S vaccine versus placebo. The chain employs TRBV7-8 and TRBJ2-1; 7 nucleotides line up with TRBD2. As DNA, the CDR3 is TGTGCCAGCAGTCCCGTGGCGGGCGGGGGTGACTATGAGCAGTTCTTC. This encodes CASSPVAGGGDYEQFF.